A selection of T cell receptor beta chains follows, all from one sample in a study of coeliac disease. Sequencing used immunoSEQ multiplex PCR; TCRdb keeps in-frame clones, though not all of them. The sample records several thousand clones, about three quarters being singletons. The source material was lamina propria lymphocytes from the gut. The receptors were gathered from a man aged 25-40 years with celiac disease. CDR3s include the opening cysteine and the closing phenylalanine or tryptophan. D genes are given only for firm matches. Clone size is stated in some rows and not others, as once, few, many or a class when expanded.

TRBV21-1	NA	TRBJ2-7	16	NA	TGTGCCAGCAGCAATTTCGACAGGGAGAGCTCCTACGAGCAGTACTTC	CASSNFDRESSYEQYF
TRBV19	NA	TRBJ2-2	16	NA	TGTGCCAGTAGTCCCAACATCGGAGGGTTGGTCGGGGAGCTGTTTTTT	CASSPNIGGLVGELFF
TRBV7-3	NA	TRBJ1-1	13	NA	TGTGCCAGCAGTTTTACGGGGGAAACTGAAGCTTTCTTT	CASSFTGETEAFF
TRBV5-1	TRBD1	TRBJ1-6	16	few	TGCGCCAGCAGCGAACAGGGGGCGCAGGGTAATTCACCCCTCCACTTT	CASSEQGAQGNSPLHF
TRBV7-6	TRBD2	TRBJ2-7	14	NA	TGTGCCAGCAGCCCTACTACAACTAGCGACGAGCAGTACTTC	CASSPTTTSDEQYF
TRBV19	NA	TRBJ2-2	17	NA	TGTGCCAGTAGCCTACCCGTTCGGGGGATGCCCCCCAGGGAGCTGTTTTTT	CASSLPVRGMPPRELFF
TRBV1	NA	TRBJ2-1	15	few	TGCACCAGCAGCAACCGGGACAGGGGGTTTGGTGAGCAGTTCTTC	CTSSNRDRGFGEQFF
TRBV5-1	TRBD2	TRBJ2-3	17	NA	TGCGCCAGCAGAAGAGGACTAGCGGGAGGTACAACAGATACGCAGTATTTT	CASRRGLAGGTTDTQYF
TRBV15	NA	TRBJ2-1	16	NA	TGTGCCACCTCTAATCCCCGGGGGGCCTTCTACAATGAGCAGTTCTTC	CATSNPRGAFYNEQFF
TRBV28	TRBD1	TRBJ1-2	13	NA	TGTGCCAGCAGTTTGACAGGGAGGTATGGCTACACCTTC	CASSLTGRYGYTF
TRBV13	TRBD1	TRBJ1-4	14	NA	TGTGCCAGCAGCTCGGGACAGGGGAATGAAAAACTGTTTTTT	CASSSGQGNEKLFF
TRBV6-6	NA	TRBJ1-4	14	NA	TGTGCCAGCAGTAAAGGGAGGGGTAGTGAAAAACTGTTTTTT	CASSKGRGSEKLFF
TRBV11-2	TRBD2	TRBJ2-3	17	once	TGTGCCAGCAGCTTAGGGTTGGGCGGGGGGAACACAGATACGCAGTATTTT	CASSLGLGGGNTDTQYF
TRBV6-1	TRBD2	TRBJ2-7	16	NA	TGTGCCAGCAGTGCATCTTTCCTAGCGGGAGGGGCCGAGCAGTACTTC	CASSASFLAGGAEQYF
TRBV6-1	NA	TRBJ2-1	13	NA	TGTGCCAGCAGTGAAAGTCAACAGAGCACAGAGTTCTTC	CASSESQQSTEFF
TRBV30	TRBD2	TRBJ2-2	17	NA	TGTGCCTGGAGTGTTTGGAGGGCGGGAGGGCCCGGCGGGGAGCTGTTTTTT	CAWSVWRAGGPGGELFF
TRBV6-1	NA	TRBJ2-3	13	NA	TGTGCCAGCAGTGACATTGCGACAGATACGCAGTATTTT	CASSDIATDTQYF
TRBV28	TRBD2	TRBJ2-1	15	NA	TGTGCCAGCAGTCCTTGGACTAGCGGGAACCATGAGCAGTTCTTC	CASSPWTSGNHEQFF
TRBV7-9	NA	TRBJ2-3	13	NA	TGTGCCAGCAGCTCGGACTTCGCAGATACGCAGTATTTT	CASSSDFADTQYF
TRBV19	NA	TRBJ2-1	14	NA	TGTGCCACTTCCAGGGATAATTCCTACAATGAGCAGTTCTTC	CATSRDNSYNEQFF
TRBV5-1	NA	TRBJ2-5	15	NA	TGCGCCAGCAGCCCAAACACCCGGGAGAAAGAGACCCAGTACTTC	CASSPNTREKETQYF
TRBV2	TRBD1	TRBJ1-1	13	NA	TGTGCCAGCACGGACAGGGGACCCCCTAAAGCTTTCTTT	CASTDRGPPKAFF
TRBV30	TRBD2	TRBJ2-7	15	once	TGTGCCTGGAGGGAAATACTAGCGGGAGCCTACGAGCAGTACTTC	CAWREILAGAYEQYF
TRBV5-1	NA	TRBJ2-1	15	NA	TGCGCCAGCAGCTTGGTCGCAGGGATCTACAATGAGCAGTTCTTC	CASSLVAGIYNEQFF
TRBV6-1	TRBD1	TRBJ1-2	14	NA	TGTGCCAGCAGTGAGGGACAGCTGGGTTCGGGCTACACCTTC	CASSEGQLGSGYTF
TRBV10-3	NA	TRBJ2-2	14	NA	TGTGCCATCAGAGGGCAGGGGTCCACCGGGGAGCTGTTTTTT	CAIRGQGSTGELFF
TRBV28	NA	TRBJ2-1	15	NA	TGTGCCAGCAGAGACGACTGGCCCTCCCACAATGAGCAGTTCTTC	CASRDDWPSHNEQFF
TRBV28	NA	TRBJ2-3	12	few	TGTGCCAGCAGTTGGAGGGCGGATACGCAGTATTTT	CASSWRADTQYF
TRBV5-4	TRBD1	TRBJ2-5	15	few	TGTGCCAGCAGCTTGGAGATGGGACAGCAAGAGACCCAGTACTTC	CASSLEMGQQETQYF
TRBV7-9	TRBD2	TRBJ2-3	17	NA	TGTGCCAGCAGCTTAGGGGGACTAGCGGGACACACAGATACGCAGTATTTT	CASSLGGLAGHTDTQYF
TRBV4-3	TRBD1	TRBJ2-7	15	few	TGCGCCAGCAGCCAAGATCGGGACAGGGCAGGAGAGCAGTACTTC	CASSQDRDRAGEQYF
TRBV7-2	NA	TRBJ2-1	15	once	TGTGCCAGCAGCCCGCGGGGCCCCTCCTACAATGAGCAGTTCTTC	CASSPRGPSYNEQFF
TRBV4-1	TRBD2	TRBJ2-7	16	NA	TGCGCCAGCAGCCAAGCGAGGAGCGGGAGCCTTTACGAGCAGTACTTC	CASSQARSGSLYEQYF
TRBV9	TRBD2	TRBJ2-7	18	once	TGTGCCAGCAGCGTGGGGACAGGGACTAGCGGGAGTTACTACGAGCAGTACTTC	CASSVGTGTSGSYYEQYF
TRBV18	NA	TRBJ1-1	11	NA	TGTGCTCCTCTCGTGTACACTAAAGCTTTCTTT	CAPLVYTKAFF
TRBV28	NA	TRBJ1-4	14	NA	TGTGCCAGCAGTTCACCTACAACTAATGAAAAACTGTTTTTT	CASSSPTTNEKLFF
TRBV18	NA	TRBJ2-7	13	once	TGTGCCAGCTCACAAAACAGTATTTACGAGCAGTACTTC	CASSQNSIYEQYF
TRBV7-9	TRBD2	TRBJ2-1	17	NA	TGTGCCAGCAGCTTAGGTACTAGCGGGAGGGCCGGCAATGAGCAGTTCTTC	CASSLGTSGRAGNEQFF
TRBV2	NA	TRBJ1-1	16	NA	TGTGCCAGCAGTGAAGACCGGACACCAAAAGGGGCTAAAGCTTTCTTT	CASSEDRTPKGAKAFF
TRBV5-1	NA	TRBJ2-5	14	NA	TGCGCCAGCAGCTTGGGATACGGAGAAGAGACCCAGTACTTC	CASSLGYGEETQYF
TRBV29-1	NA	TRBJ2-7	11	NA	TGCAGCGCTCAGAGGTCTGAAGAGCAGTACTTC	CSAQRSEEQYF